The 9 T cell receptor beta chains given below trace back to one sample, sequenced in a study of identical twins. Via MiXCR, TCRdb re-called the 5' RACE reads, giving one row per CDR3 protein. The table has 400,000 to 550,000 distinct CDR3 sequences, approximately 22% seen once. These data were also filed under a second study, of T cells expressing NK-cell markers.

The sample comprised CD4+ T cells sorted from blood. Receptors were obtained from a woman between 18 and 29 years old in good health.

This clonotype appeared a few times. The chain is built from TRBV10-3 and TRBJ1-1; no clear D gene. Germline values: CDR1 ENHRY, CDR2 SYGVKD. The CDR3 is 13 residues long. Trimming removed 6 bases from V and 7 bases from J, with 15 bases in between. DNA of the CDR3: TGTGCCATCAGCGAATATACAGTAAATGAAGCTTTCTTT. Its translation: CAISEYTVNEAFF.

This clonotype was picked up a small number of times. The rearrangement joins TRBV6-5 to TRBJ1-4; D uncertain. This CDR3 region has 14 residues. Trimming cost V 4 bases and J 0 bases, with 6 bases left between them. Looked up from germline, CDR1 is MNHEY and CDR2 is SVGAGI. In DNA, the CDR3 is TGTGCCAGCAGTTCAGTTGCAACTAATGAAAAACTGTTTTTT. It codes for CASSSVATNEKLFF.

This clonotype appeared a few times. This chain connects TRBV6-5 to TRBJ1-1; D perhaps matches TRBD1 (5 bases). Trimming stripped 2 bases from V and 1 base from J, with 11 bases between. In germline, CDR1 is MNHEY, CDR2 SVGAGI. The CDR3 contains 15 residues. DNA for the CDR3: TGTGCCAGCAGTTACGGGGGGTGGACGAACACTGAAGCTTTCTTT. It translates to CASSYGGWTNTEAFF.

J is TRBJ2-2 and V is TRBV7-9; D not certain. Trimming shortened V by 6 bases and J by 7 bases, and 12 bases separated the two germline ends. CDR1 is SEHNR and CDR2 is FQNEAQ in the germline V gene (reference sequence). CDR3 length equals 13 residues. CDR3 sequence (DNA): TGTGCCAGCAGTCCACTCTCGGACGGGGAGCTGTTTTTT. Protein product: CASSPLSDGELFF.

In its sample, this clonotype was seen a few times. This chain links TRBV18 with TRBJ2-5, with 9 positions matching TRBD2. Germline CDR1 and CDR2: KGHSH and LQKENI. The CDR3 totals 15 residues. Trimming cost V 3 bases and J 1 base; bases outside gene matches: 3. CDR3 region: CASSPGTSSQETQYF. CDR3 in DNA: TGTGCCAGCTCACCCGGGACTAGCTCCCAAGAGACCCAGTACTTC.

This clonotype was counted only a few times. The CDR3 spells CASSQDRRRSSYNEQFF. The CDR3 nucleotides read TGCGCCAGCAGCCAAGATCGGCGTCGGAGCTCCTACAATGAGCAGTTCTTC. The rearrangement joins TRBV4-3 to TRBJ2-1; D is undetermined. This CDR3 has 17 residues. Germline V gene data show CDR1 as LGHNA and CDR2 as YSLEER. Trimming shortened V by 0 bases and J by 0 bases, and 12 bases separated the two germline ends.

This clonotype was counted a few times. The chain is built from TRBV11-2 and TRBJ2-4, with 7 bases identical to TRBD2. This CDR3 is 17 amino acids long. Losses at the gene ends were 0 bases for V and 0 bases for J; bases not matched to a gene: 5. In germline, CDR1 is SGHAT, CDR2 FQNNGV. This chain's CDR3 is CASSLDASGLAKNIQYF. The CDR3 nucleotides read TGTGCCAGCAGCTTAGATGCTAGCGGATTAGCCAAAAACATTCAGTACTTC.

The chain links TRBV6-5 to TRBJ1-1, with D possibly matching TRBD1 (6 bases). The CDR3 covers 17 residues. The germline gives CDR1 MNHEY, CDR2 SVGAGI. The V end lost 0 bases, the J end lost 3 bases, and 17 bases lay between the germline ends. CDR3 amino acids: CASSYSTPGRGDTEAFF. In nucleotides, the CDR3 is TGTGCCAGCAGTTACTCAACTCCGGGCAGGGGAGACACTGAAGCTTTCTTT.

The CDR3 DNA is TGCGCCAGCAGCTTGGGGAGTTGGCGGGTCAACAATGAGCAGTTCTTC. This translates into CASSLGSWRVNNEQFF. This chain joins TRBV5-1 and TRBJ2-1, with D perhaps matching TRBD2 (5 bases). Per the germline V gene, CDR1 is SGHRS and CDR2 is YFSETQ. The CDR3 has 16 residues. V dropped 0 bases and J dropped 5 bases, with 15 bases sitting between them.